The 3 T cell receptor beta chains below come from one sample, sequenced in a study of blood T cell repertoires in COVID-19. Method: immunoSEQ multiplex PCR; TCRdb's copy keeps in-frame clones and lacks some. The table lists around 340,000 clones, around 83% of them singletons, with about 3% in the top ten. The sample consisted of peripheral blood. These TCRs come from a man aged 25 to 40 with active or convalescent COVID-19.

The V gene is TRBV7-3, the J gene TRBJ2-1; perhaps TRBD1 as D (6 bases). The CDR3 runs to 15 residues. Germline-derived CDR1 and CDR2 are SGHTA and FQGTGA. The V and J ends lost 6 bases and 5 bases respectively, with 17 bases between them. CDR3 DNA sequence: TGTGCCAGCAGGTTGGACCGGGGACACAACAATGAGCAGTTCTTC. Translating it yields CASRLDRGHNNEQFF.

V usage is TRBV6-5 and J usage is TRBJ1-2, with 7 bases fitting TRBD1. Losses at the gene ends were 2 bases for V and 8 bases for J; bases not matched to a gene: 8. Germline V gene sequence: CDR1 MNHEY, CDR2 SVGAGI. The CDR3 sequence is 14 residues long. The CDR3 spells CASSYVQGKRGYTF. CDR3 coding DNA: TGTGCCAGCAGTTACGTACAGGGGAAGAGGGGCTACACCTTC.

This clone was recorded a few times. The CDR3 protein is CASSVFTSGDTQYF. The CDR3 nucleotides read TGTGCCAGCAGCGTATTCACTAGCGGCGATACGCAGTATTTT. This chain links TRBV9 with TRBJ2-3, with 8 bases lining up with TRBD2. With V trimmed by 1 base and J by 6 bases, 4 bases remained unmatched. Germline V gene lookup returns CDR1 SGDLS and CDR2 YYNGEE. This CDR3 region has 14 residues.